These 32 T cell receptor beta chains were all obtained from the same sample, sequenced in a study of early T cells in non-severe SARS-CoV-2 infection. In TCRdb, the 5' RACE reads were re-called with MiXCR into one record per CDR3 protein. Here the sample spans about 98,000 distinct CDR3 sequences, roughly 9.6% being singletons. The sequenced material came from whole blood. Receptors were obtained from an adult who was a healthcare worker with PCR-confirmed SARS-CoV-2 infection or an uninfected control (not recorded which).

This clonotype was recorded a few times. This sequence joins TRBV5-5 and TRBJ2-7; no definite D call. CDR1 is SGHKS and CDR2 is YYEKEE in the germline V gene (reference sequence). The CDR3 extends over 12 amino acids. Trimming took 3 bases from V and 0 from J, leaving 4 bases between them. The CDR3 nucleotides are TGTGCCAGCAGCTCCTTCTCCTACGAGCAGTACTTC. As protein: CASSSFSYEQYF.

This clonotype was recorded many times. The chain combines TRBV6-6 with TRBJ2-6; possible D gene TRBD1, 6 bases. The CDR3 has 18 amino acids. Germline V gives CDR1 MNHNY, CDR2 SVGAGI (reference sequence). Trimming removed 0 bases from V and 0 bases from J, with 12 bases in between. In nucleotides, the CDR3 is TGTGCCAGCAGTTACTCGCAGGGGCCCTCCTCTGGGGCCAACGTCCTGACTTTC. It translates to CASSYSQGPSSGANVLTF.

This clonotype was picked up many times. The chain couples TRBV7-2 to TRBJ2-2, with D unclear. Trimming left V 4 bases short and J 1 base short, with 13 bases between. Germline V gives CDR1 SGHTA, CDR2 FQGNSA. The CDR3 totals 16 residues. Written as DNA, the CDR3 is TGTGCCAGCAGCTATTTCCCCTACAAGAACACCGGGGAGCTGTTTTTT. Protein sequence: CASSYFPYKNTGELFF.

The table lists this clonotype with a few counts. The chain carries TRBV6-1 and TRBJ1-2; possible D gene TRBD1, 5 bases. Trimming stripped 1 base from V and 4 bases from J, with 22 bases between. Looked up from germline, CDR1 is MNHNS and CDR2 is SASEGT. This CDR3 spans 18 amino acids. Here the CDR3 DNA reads TGTGCCAGCAGTGAAGACTACCGGGCGGCAGGGAATGGCTATGGCTACACCTTC. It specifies CASSEDYRAAGNGYGYTF.

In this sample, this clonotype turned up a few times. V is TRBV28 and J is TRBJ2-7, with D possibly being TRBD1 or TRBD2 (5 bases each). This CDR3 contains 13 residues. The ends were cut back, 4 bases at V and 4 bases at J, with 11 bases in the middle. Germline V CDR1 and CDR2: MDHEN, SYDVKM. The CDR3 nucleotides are TGTGCCAGCAGTTCCGGGGCATCATACGAGCAGTACTTC. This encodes CASSSGASYEQYF.

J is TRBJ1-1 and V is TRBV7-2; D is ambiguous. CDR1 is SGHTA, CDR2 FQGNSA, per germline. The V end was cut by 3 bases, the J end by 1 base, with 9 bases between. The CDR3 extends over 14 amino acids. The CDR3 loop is CASSFSLANTEAFF. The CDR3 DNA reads TGTGCCAGCAGCTTTTCTCTGGCGAACACTGAAGCTTTCTTT. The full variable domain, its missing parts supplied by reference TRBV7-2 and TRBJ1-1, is GAGVSQSPSNKVTEKGKDVELRCDPISGHTALYWYRQSLGQGLEFLIYFQGNSAPDKSGLPSDRFSAERTGGSVSTLTIQRTQQEDSAVYLCASSFSLANTEAFFGQGTRLTVV.

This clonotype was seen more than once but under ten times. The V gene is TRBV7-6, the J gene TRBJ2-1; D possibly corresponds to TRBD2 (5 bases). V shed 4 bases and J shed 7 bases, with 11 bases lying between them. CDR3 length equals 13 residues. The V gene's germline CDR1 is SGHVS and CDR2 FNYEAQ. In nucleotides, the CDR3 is TGTGCCAGCAGCTACTCACCGGGGAATGAGCAGTTCTTC. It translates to CASSYSPGNEQFF.

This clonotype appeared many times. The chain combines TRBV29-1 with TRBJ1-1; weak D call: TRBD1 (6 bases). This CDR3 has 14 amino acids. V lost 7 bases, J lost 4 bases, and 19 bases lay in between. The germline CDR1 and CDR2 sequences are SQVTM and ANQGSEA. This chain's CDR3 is CSGEAVQQGTEAFF. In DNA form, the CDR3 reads TGCAGCGGGGAGGCAGTGCAACAGGGCACTGAAGCTTTCTTT.

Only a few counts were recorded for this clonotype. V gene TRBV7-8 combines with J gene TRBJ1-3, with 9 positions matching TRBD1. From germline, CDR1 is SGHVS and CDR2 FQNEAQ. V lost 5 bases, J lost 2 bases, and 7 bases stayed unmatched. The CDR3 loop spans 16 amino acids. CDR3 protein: CASSPRDRVPGNTIYF. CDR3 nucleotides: TGTGCCAGCAGCCCCCGGGACAGGGTGCCTGGAAACACCATATATTTT.

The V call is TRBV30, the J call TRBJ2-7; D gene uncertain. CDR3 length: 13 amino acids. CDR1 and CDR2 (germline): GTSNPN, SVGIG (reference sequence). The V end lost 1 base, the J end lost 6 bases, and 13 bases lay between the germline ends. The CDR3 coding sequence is TGTGCCTGGAGTGCCGCTTTCGGTTCCGAGCAGTACTTC. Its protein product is CAWSAAFGSEQYF.

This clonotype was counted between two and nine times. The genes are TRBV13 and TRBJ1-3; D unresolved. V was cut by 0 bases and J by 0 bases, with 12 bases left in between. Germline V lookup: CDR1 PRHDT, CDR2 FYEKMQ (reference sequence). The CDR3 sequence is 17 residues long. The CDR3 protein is CASSLGHGYYSGNTIYF. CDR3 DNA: TGTGCCAGCAGCTTAGGCCACGGATACTACTCTGGAAACACCATATATTTT.

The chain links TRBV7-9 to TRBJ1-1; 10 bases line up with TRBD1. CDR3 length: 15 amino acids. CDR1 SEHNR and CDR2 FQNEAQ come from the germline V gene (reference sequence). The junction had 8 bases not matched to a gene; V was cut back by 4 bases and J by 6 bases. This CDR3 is CASSSDGTGEAEAFF. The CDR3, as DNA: TGTGCCAGCAGCTCAGACGGGACAGGGGAGGCTGAAGCTTTCTTT.

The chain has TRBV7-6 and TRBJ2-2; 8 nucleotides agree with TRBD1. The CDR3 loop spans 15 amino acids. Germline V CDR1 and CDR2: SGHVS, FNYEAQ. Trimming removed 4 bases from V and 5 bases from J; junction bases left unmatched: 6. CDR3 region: CASSSQTGVTGELFF. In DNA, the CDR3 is TGTGCCAGCAGCTCCCAGACAGGGGTGACCGGGGAGCTGTTTTTT.

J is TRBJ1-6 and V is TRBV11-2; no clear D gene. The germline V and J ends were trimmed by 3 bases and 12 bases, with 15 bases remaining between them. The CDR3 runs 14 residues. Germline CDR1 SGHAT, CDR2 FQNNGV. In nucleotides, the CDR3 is TGTGCCAGCAGCTTGGACGCATTTTTTGGACCCCTCCACTTT. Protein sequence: CASSLDAFFGPLHF.

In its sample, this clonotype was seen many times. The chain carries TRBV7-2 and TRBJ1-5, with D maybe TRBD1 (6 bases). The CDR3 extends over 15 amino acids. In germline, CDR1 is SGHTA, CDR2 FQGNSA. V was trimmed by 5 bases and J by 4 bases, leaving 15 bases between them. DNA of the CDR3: TGTGCCAGCAGCATTGGGACAAGAGAGAATCAGCCCCAGCATTTT. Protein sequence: CASSIGTRENQPQHF.

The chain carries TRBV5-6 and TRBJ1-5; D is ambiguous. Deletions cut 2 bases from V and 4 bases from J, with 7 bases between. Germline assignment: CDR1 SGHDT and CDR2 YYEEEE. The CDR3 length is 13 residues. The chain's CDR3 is CASSLRANQPQHF. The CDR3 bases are TGTGCCAGCAGCTTACGGGCTAATCAGCCCCAGCATTTT. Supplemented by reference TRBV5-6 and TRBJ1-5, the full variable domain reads DAGVTQSPTHLIKTRGQQVTLRCSPKSGHDTVSWYQQALGQGPQFIFQYYEEEERQRGNFPDRFSGHQFPNYSSELNVNALLLGDSALYLCASSLRANQPQHFGDGTRLSIL.

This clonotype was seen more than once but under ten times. The CDR3 bases are TGTGCCAGCAGTTACTCGCTGTGGAGCTCCTATAATTCACCCCTCCACTTT. It yields the protein CASSYSLWSSYNSPLHF. The rearrangement uses TRBV6-2 or TRBV6-3 and TRBJ1-6; D is undetermined. The CDR3 covers 17 residues. Trimming left V 0 bases short and J 0 bases short, with 9 bases between. Germline values: CDR1 MNHEY, CDR2 SVGEGT.

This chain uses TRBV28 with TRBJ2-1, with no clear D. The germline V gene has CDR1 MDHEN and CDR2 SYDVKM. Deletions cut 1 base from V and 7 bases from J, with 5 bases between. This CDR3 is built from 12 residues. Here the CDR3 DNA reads TGTGCCAGCAGTTTATCAGGAAATGAGCAGTTCTTC. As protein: CASSLSGNEQFF.

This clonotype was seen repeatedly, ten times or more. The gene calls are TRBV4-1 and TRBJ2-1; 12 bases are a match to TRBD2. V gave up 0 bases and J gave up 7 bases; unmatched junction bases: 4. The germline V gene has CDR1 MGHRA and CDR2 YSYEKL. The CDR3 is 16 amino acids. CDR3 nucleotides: TGCGCCAGCAGCCAAGAAACCGGACTAGCGGGAAATGAGCAGTTCTTC. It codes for CASSQETGLAGNEQFF.

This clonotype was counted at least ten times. The CDR3 DNA reads TGTGCCAGCAGCATATCTAGCGGGAGCCGTACTGGGGCCAACGTCCTGACTTTC. Its translation is CASSISSGSRTGANVLTF. This chain connects TRBV7-9 to TRBJ2-6; 10 nucleotides line up with TRBD2. J was trimmed by 2 bases and V by 5 bases; bases with no gene match: 9. Germline assignment: CDR1 SEHNR and CDR2 FQNEAQ (reference sequence). This CDR3 has 18 amino acids.

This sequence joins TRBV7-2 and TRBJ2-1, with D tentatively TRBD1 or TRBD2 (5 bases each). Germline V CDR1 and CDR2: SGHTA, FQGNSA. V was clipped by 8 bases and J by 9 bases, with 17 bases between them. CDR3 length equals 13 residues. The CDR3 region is CASGTYTSGEQFF. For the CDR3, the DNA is TGTGCCAGCGGGACCTACACAAGCGGTGAGCAGTTCTTC.

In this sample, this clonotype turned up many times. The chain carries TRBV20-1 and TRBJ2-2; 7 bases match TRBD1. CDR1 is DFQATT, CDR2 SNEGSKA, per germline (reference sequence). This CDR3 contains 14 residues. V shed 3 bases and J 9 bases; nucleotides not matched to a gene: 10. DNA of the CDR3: TGCAGTGCTAGCCGGGACAGACAAACTCGGGAGCTGTTTTTT. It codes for CSASRDRQTRELFF.

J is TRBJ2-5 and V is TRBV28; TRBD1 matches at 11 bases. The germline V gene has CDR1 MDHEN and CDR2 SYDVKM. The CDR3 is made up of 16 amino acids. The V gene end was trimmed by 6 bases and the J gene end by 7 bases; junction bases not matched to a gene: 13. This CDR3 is CASSRADRGPKGTQYF. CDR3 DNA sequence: TGTGCCAGCAGCCGTGCGGACAGGGGGCCCAAAGGGACCCAGTACTTC.

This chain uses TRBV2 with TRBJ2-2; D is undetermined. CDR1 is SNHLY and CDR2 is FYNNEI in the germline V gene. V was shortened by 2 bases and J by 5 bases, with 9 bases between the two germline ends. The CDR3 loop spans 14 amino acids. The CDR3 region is CASSEWEKTGELFF. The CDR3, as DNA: TGTGCCAGCAGTGAATGGGAAAAAACCGGGGAGCTGTTTTTT.

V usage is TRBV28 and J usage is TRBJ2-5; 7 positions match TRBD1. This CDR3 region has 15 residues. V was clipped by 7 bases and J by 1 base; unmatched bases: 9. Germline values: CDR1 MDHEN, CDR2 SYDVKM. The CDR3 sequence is CASTTGTALQETQYF. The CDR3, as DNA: TGTGCCAGCACTACCGGGACAGCGCTCCAAGAGACCCAGTACTTC.

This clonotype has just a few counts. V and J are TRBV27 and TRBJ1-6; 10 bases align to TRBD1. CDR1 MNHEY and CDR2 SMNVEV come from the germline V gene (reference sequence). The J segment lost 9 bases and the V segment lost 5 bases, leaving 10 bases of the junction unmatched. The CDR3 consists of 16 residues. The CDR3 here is CASSPLWTGGSSPLHF. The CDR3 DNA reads TGTGCCAGCAGTCCTCTTTGGACAGGGGGAAGTTCACCCCTCCACTTT.

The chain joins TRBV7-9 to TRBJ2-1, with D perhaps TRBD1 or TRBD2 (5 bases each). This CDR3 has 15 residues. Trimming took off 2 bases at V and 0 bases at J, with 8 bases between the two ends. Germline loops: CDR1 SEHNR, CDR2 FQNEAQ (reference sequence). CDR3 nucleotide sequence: TGTGCCAGCAGCTTACGGGACGGCTCCTACAATGAGCAGTTCTTC. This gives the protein CASSLRDGSYNEQFF.

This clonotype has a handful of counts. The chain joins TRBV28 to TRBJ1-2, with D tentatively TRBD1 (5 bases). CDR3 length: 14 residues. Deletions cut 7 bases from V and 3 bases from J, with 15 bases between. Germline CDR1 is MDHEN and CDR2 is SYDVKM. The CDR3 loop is CASMFPGRHYGYTF. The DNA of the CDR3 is TGTGCCAGCATGTTCCCGGGGCGCCACTATGGCTACACCTTC.

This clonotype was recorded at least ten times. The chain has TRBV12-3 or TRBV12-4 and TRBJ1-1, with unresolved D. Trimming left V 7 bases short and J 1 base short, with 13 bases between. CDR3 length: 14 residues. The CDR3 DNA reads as TGTGCCAGCACCCCCGAAGGCCCGAACACTGAAGCTTTCTTT. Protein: CASTPEGPNTEAFF.

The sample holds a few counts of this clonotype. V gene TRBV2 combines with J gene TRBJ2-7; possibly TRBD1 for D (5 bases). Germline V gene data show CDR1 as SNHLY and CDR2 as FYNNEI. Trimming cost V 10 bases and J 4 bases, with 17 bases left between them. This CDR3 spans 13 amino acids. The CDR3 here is CATQGRVGYEQYF. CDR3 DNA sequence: TGTGCCACCCAGGGAAGAGTCGGGTACGAGCAGTACTTC. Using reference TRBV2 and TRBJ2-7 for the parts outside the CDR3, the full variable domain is EPEVTQTPSHQVTQMGQEVILRCVPISNHLYFYWYRQILGQKVEFLVSFYNNEISEKSEIFDDQFSVERPDGSNFTLKIRSTKLEDSAMYFCATQGRVGYEQYFGPGTRLTVT.

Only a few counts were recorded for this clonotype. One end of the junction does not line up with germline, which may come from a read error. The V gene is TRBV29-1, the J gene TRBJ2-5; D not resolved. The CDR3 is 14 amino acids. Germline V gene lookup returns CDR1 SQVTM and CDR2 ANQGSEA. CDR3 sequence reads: CSVEGPAKRETQYF. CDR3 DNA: TGCAGCGTAGAAGGGCCGGCGAAAAGAGAGACCCAGTACTTC.

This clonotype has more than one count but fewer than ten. The CDR3, as DNA: TGCGCCAGCAGTGAAGGACAGGGAAGGGCCTACGAGCAGTACTTC. Translation gives CASSEGQGRAYEQYF. The chain has TRBV10-1 and TRBJ2-7; 8 nucleotides match TRBD1. The CDR3 is made up of 15 amino acids. After removal of 3 bases from V and 2 bases from J, the junction contained 6 bases not matched to a gene. Germline CDR1 WNHNN, CDR2 SYGVQD (reference sequence).